This TCR beta chain was recorded in a study of blood T cell repertoires in COVID-19. Study at large: The origin of the acute and convalescent COVID-19 samples was the United States, Italy and Spain. From T cells, B-cell-depleted T cells, or PBMCs came the material, which was cDNA or gDNA.

This clone appeared a few times. Original data processing: Quantification of nucleated cells was approximated via reference gene primer amplification. Sequenced by immunoSEQ multiplex PCR; TCRdb stores in-frame clones only, minus some. V and J calls and clone size are as listed in that table; D and trimming were resolved from the DNA. The data hold under 250,000 clones, with more than 75% observed a single time. CDR1 and CDR2 from the germline V gene are SNHLY and FYNNEI. The CDR3 length is 13 residues. V gave up 7 bases and J gave up 6 bases; unmatched junction bases: 6. Sequenced input: peripheral blood. The chain combines TRBV2 with TRBJ1-2, with 9 bases aligning to TRBD1. The source of this sequence is a woman in her sixties or seventies with active or convalescent COVID-19. The DNA of the CDR3 is TGTGCCAGCAATTCACAGGGGGCTCATGGCTACACCTTC. Amino acids: CASNSQGAHGYTF.